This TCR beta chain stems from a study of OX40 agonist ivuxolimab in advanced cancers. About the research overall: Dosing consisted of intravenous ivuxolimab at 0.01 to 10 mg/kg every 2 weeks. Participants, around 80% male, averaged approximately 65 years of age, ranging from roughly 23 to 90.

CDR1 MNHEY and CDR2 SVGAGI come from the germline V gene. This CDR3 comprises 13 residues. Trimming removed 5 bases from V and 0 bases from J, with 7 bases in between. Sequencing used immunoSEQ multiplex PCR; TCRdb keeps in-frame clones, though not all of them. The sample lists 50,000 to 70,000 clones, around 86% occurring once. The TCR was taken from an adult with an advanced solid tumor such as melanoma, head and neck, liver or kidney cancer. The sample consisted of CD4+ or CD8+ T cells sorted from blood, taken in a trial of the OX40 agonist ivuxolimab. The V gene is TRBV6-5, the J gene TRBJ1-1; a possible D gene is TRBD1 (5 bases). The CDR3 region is CASSRGLNTEAFF. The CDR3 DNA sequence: TGTGCCAGCAGTCGGGGACTGAACACTGAAGCTTTCTTT.